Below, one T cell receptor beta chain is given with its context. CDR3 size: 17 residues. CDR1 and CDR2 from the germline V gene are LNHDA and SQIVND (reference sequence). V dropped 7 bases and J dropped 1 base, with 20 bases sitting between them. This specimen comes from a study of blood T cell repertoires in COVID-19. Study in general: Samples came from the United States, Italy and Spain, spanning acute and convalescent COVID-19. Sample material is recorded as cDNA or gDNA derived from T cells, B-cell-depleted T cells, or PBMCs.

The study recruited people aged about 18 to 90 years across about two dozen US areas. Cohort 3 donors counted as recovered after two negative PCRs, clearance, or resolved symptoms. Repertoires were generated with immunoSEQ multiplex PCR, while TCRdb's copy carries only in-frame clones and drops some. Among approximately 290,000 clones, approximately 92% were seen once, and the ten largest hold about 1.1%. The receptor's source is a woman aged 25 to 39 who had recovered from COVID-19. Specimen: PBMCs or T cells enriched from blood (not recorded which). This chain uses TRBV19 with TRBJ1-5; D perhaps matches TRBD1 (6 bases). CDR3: CASTGTWGRRSNQPQHF. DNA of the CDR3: TGTGCCAGTACCGGGACCTGGGGGCGCAGAAGCAATCAGCCCCAGCATTTT.